This T cell receptor (beta chain) was recovered during a study of cytomegalovirus exposure and HLA in healthy donors. The repertoire was sequenced with immunoSEQ multiplex PCR; TCRdb's copy has only in-frame clones and lacks some. The repertoire holds 150,000 to 200,000 clones, with more than 75% as singletons. Germline V gives CDR1 SEHNR, CDR2 FQNEAQ (reference sequence). This CDR3 is 16 amino acids long. Trimming removed 4 bases from V and 0 bases from J, with 13 bases in between. The chain joins TRBV7-9 to TRBJ1-5; D is perhaps TRBD1 (6 bases). This sequence originates from a woman aged 18-29 years in good health and CMV-seronegative. The sample was PBMCs. The CDR3 sequence is CASSSSDRLSNQPQHF. The CDR3 DNA is TGTGCCAGCAGCTCCTCGGACAGACTTAGCAATCAGCCCCAGCATTTT.